One sample yielded the 30 T cell receptor beta chains listed below, sequenced in a study of blood T cell repertoires in COVID-19. Produced via immunoSEQ multiplex PCR; TCRdb's table is partial and in-frame only. The profile shows around 50,000 clones, roughly 80% of them singletons. What was sequenced was peripheral blood. The receptors shown here come from a human donor in a cohort sampled during active COVID-19.

This chain joins TRBV7-9 and TRBJ2-1; D gene uncertain. Trimming shortened V by 6 bases and J by 0 bases, and 9 bases separated the two germline ends. This CDR3 region has 14 residues. In germline, CDR1 is SEHNR, CDR2 FQNEAQ (reference sequence). The CDR3 loop is CASSTETSYNEQFF. In DNA form, the CDR3 reads TGTGCCAGCAGTACAGAAACCTCCTACAATGAGCAGTTCTTC.

This chain joins TRBV4-3 and TRBJ2-5; D unclear. Germline V gene data show CDR1 as LGHNA and CDR2 as YSLEER. CDR3 size: 14 residues. V lost 1 base and J 2 bases, leaving 8 bases between the germline ends. The CDR3 DNA reads TGCGCCAGCAGCCAAGGCGTATATCAAGAGACCCAGTACTTC. Its protein product is CASSQGVYQETQYF.

The chain has TRBV28 and TRBJ2-5, with no clear D. Germline-derived CDR1 and CDR2 are MDHEN and SYDVKM. The germline V and J ends were trimmed by 8 bases and 4 bases, with 17 bases remaining between them. The CDR3 length is 14 residues. As DNA, the CDR3 is TGTGCCAGCGGAAAGCGAGCGATCCCAGAGACCCAGTACTTC. Amino acids: CASGKRAIPETQYF.

The rearrangement links TRBV25-1 to TRBJ2-3; 7 bases align to TRBD1. The CDR3 sequence is 16 residues long. V was pared by 1 base and J by 2 bases, with 6 bases of the junction left unmatched. Per the germline V gene, CDR1 is MGHDK and CDR2 is SYGVNS. This CDR3 is CASSELRDSNTDTQYF. For the CDR3, the DNA is TGTGCCAGCAGTGAATTACGGGACAGCAACACAGATACGCAGTATTTT.

V and J are TRBV4-1 and TRBJ1-1; a weak D match, TRBD1 (5 bases). From germline, CDR1 is MGHRA and CDR2 YSYEKL. Trimming removed 3 bases at V and 0 bases at J, with 8 bases between. The CDR3 is 14 residues long. CDR3 in amino acids: CASSHAGMNTEAFF. CDR3 nucleotide sequence: TGCGCCAGCAGCCACGCAGGGATGAACACTGAAGCTTTCTTT.

The chain has TRBV18 and TRBJ2-1, with TRBD2 identical over 9 bases. J lost 5 bases, V lost 3 bases, and 8 bases had no gene match. Germline CDR1 is KGHSH and CDR2 is LQKENI. The CDR3 has 16 residues. CDR3: CASSPYSGTSNNEQFF. CDR3 DNA: TGTGCCAGCTCACCCTATTCCGGGACTAGCAACAATGAGCAGTTCTTC.

A remark on this clone: The same CDR3 is also encoded by other DNA sequences in this sample. The V call is TRBV6-5, the J call TRBJ2-6, with 9 bases that match TRBD1. With 6 bases clipped from V and 3 bases from J, the junction kept 3 bases outside the gene matches. The CDR3 sequence is 15 residues long. Germline V lookup: CDR1 MNHEY, CDR2 SVGAGI. The chain's CDR3 is CASRTGGSGANVLTF. Here the CDR3 DNA reads TGTGCCAGCAGGACAGGGGGGAGTGGGGCCAACGTCCTGACTTTC.

The rearrangement uses TRBV6-4 and TRBJ2-1; 8 positions agree with TRBD2. This CDR3 comprises 14 residues. Unmatched junction bases numbered 5, after V lost 2 bases and J lost 8 bases. Germline V lookup: CDR1 MRHNA, CDR2 SNTAGT. Written as DNA, the CDR3 is TGTGCCAGCAGTGACCTAGCGGGTGGACATGAGCAGTTCTTC. It is translated as CASSDLAGGHEQFF.

V and J are TRBV6-6 and TRBJ1-2; possibly TRBD1 for D (6 bases). Looked up from germline, CDR1 is MNHNY and CDR2 is SVGAGI (reference sequence). With 6 bases removed from V and 5 bases from J, the gap between germline ends came to 13 bases. The CDR3 covers 13 residues. CDR3 residues: CASRDDRFYGYTF. The CDR3 nucleotides read TGTGCCAGCAGGGACGACAGGTTTTATGGCTACACCTTC.

This chain connects TRBV6-5 to TRBJ2-1, with 7 bases identical to TRBD1. CDR3 length: 14 amino acids. The germline CDR1 and CDR2 sequences are MNHEY and SVGAGI. Trimming at V came to 7 bases and at J to 3 bases, leaving 6 bases not matched to a gene. Here the CDR3 reads CASNKGGGYNEQFF. DNA of the CDR3: TGTGCCAGCAACAAAGGGGGCGGCTACAATGAGCAGTTCTTC.

A single count supports this clone. The chain couples TRBV3-1 (or the pseudogene TRBV3-2) to TRBJ2-2, with TRBD1 matching 11 bases. V lost 1 base, J lost 4 bases, and 5 bases stayed unmatched. The CDR3 loop spans 17 amino acids. Looked up from germline, CDR1 is LGHDT and CDR2 is YNNKEL (reference sequence). The CDR3, as DNA: TGTGCCAGCAGCCAAGCCTACGGGACAGGGGGCACCGGGGAGCTGTTTTTT. Amino acid sequence: CASSQAYGTGGTGELFF.

The chain employs TRBV7-2 and TRBJ1-6; 10 positions agree with TRBD1. Germline trimming cut 6 bases from V and 10 bases from J; bases unmatched to any gene: 9. The CDR3 has 15 residues. Germline lookup yields CDR1 SGHTA and CDR2 FQGNSA. The CDR3 region has the DNA TGTGCCAGCAGGTCCGGGACAGGGGTTCTATCACCCCTCCACTTT. Its translation: CASRSGTGVLSPLHF.

This sequence joins TRBV5-1 and TRBJ1-2; 12 nucleotides agree with TRBD1. V shed 4 bases and J 4 bases; nucleotides not matched to a gene: 14. The CDR3 has 18 residues. Germline CDR1 reads SGHRS; CDR2 reads YFSETQ. CDR3 protein: CASSPLGTGGEYRYGYTF. CDR3 DNA sequence: TGCGCCAGCAGCCCACTGGGGACAGGGGGCGAATATCGCTATGGCTACACCTTC. The full variable domain, completed using reference TRBV5-1 and TRBJ1-2, is KAGVTQTPRYLIKTRGQQVTLSCSPISGHRSVSWYQQTPGQGLQFLFEYFSETQRNKGNFPGRFSGRQFSNSRSEMNVSTLELGDSALYLCASSPLGTGGEYRYGYTFGSGTRLTVV.

The V gene is TRBV30, the J gene TRBJ1-6, with a possible D match to TRBD1 (5 bases). V was clipped by 2 bases and J by 13 bases, with 12 bases between them. Germline CDR1 is GTSNPN and CDR2 is SVGIG (reference sequence). The CDR3 loop spans 12 amino acids. CDR3 protein: CAWSLPGLPLHF. Here the CDR3 DNA reads TGTGCCTGGAGTCTGCCGGGACTCCCCCTCCACTTT.

The chain recombines TRBV15 with TRBJ1-5; D is perhaps TRBD1 (6 bases). The CDR3 runs to 15 residues. Trimming stripped 4 bases from V and 5 bases from J, with 15 bases between. The germline V gene has CDR1 LNHNV and CDR2 YYDKDF (reference sequence). This chain's CDR3 is CATSTLDRHDQPQHF. Here the CDR3 DNA reads TGTGCCACCAGCACCCTAGACAGGCACGATCAGCCCCAGCATTTT.

This chain joins TRBV19 and TRBJ1-4; a weak D match, TRBD1 (6 bases). CDR1 is LNHDA and CDR2 is SQIVND in the germline V gene (reference sequence). The CDR3 totals 17 residues. The germline V and J ends were trimmed by 4 bases and 0 bases, with 15 bases remaining between them. The CDR3 region is CASSTPEGGATNEKLFF. DNA of the CDR3: TGTGCCAGTAGTACCCCCGAGGGGGGGGCAACTAATGAAAAACTGTTTTTT.

This clone was seen more than once but under ten times. The CDR3 DNA reads as TGTGCCAGCAGCTTCGGGGGAACGAACACTGAAGCTTTCTTT. As protein: CASSFGGTNTEAFF. The rearrangement joins TRBV11-3 to TRBJ1-1, with a tentative D call TRBD1 (5 bases). This CDR3 spans 14 amino acids. Trimming took 3 bases from V and 1 from J, leaving 9 bases between them. Germline V gene lookup returns CDR1 SGHNT and CDR2 YENEEA.

The chain carries TRBV10-1 and TRBJ2-1; maybe TRBD2 (7 bases). Germline CDR1 is WNHNN and CDR2 is SYGVQD (reference sequence). Deletions cut 5 bases from V and 5 bases from J, with 16 bases between. CDR3 size: 15 residues. The CDR3 here is CASSPGGAGDNEQFF. CDR3 DNA sequence: TGCGCCAGCAGTCCTGGGGGGGCCGGGGACAATGAGCAGTTCTTC.

This clone was seen only a few times. The chain uses TRBV4-3 and TRBJ1-6; 8 bases match TRBD1. Germline CDR1 and CDR2: LGHNA and YSLEER. Germline trimming cut 1 base from V and 4 bases from J; bases unmatched to any gene: 21. CDR3 length equals 22 residues. This CDR3 reads CASSQGGVYGTGPRLYNSPLHF. CDR3 nucleotide sequence: TGCGCCAGCAGCCAAGGGGGGGTGTACGGGACAGGTCCCCGACTGTATAATTCACCCCTCCACTTT.

The gene calls are TRBV2 and TRBJ2-3; D possibly corresponds to TRBD2 (6 bases). The CDR3 is 13 amino acids. V shed 6 bases and J shed 4 bases, with 11 bases lying between them. CDR1 and CDR2 from the germline V gene are SNHLY and FYNNEI. CDR3 sequence (DNA): TGTGCCAGCAGCGACCGACTAGCAGATACGCAGTATTTT. Its translation is CASSDRLADTQYF. Drawing the rest from reference TRBV2 and TRBJ2-3, the complete variable domain is EPEVTQTPSHQVTQMGQEVILRCVPISNHLYFYWYRQILGQKVEFLVSFYNNEISEKSEIFDDQFSVERPDGSNFTLKIRSTKLEDSAMYFCASSDRLADTQYFGPGTRLTVL.

This chain joins TRBV25-1 and TRBJ1-5; D is uncertain. V was shortened by 4 bases and J by 3 bases, with 7 bases between the two germline ends. Per the germline V gene, CDR1 is MGHDK and CDR2 is SYGVNS. The CDR3 has 13 amino acids. Written as DNA, the CDR3 is TGTGCCAGCAGTGCCAGGAACAATCAGCCCCAGCATTTT. This translates into CASSARNNQPQHF.

The V and J genes are TRBV11-2 and TRBJ1-3; no reliable D call. V lost 5 bases, J lost 0 bases, and 8 bases lay in between. The CDR3 is 14 residues long. The germline CDR1 and CDR2 sequences are SGHAT and FQNNGV. CDR3 nucleotide sequence: TGTGCCAGCAGCCGCGGGAGCTCTGGAAACACCATATATTTT. As protein: CASSRGSSGNTIYF.

The chain couples TRBV4-2 to TRBJ2-3; 12 positions agree with TRBD2. The CDR3 has 16 residues. In germline, CDR1 is LGHNA, CDR2 YNFKEQ. After removal of 1 base from V and 7 bases from J, the junction contained 6 bases not matched to a gene. The CDR3 bases are TGTGCCAGCAGCCAAGCCCTAGCGGGGGGGTCAAATACGCAGTATTTT. Its protein is CASSQALAGGSNTQYF.

This clone was detected only a few times. The chain combines TRBV7-2 with TRBJ1-5; D is unresolved. V lost 0 bases and J lost 5, with 5 bases in between. The CDR3 spans 13 residues. Germline-derived CDR1 and CDR2 are SGHTA and FQGNSA. Written as DNA, the CDR3 is TGTGCCAGCAGCTTAGCGGCCTATCAGCCCCAGCATTTT. Its protein is CASSLAAYQPQHF. The complete variable domain, with remaining parts taken from reference TRBV7-2 and TRBJ1-5, reads GAGVSQSPSNKVTEKGKDVELRCDPISGHTALYWYRQSLGQGLEFLIYFQGNSAPDKSGLPSDRFSAERTGGSVSTLTIQRTQQEDSAVYLCASSLAAYQPQHFGDGTRLSIL.

The chain couples TRBV3-1 (or the pseudogene TRBV3-2) to TRBJ2-7, with a weak D call TRBD1 (6 bases). Looked up from germline, CDR1 is LGHDT and CDR2 is YNNKEL (reference sequence). Trimming shortened V by 8 bases and J by 3 bases, and 8 bases separated the two germline ends. The CDR3 is 11 amino acids. DNA of the CDR3: TGTGCCAGCGGACAGAGCTACGAGCAGTACTTC. Translating gives CASGQSYEQYF.

This rearrangement joins TRBV7-2 to TRBJ2-7, with D unresolved. V was clipped by 1 base and J by 7 bases, with 8 bases between them. The CDR3 covers 12 residues. The germline V gene encodes CDR1 SGHTA and CDR2 FQGNSA. The DNA for the CDR3 is TGTGCCAGCAGCTTAGTGACGGAGGAGCAGTACTTC. Its translation: CASSLVTEEQYF. Full variable domain (remainder filled in from reference TRBV7-2 and TRBJ2-7): GAGVSQSPSNKVTEKGKDVELRCDPISGHTALYWYRQSLGQGLEFLIYFQGNSAPDKSGLPSDRFSAERTGGSVSTLTIQRTQQEDSAVYLCASSLVTEEQYFGPGTRLTVT.

This clone was counted between two and nine times. The gene calls are TRBV21-1 and TRBJ2-1; the table calls TRBD1, which could not be checked here. TRBV21-1 is listed as a pseudogene. This CDR3 has 15 amino acids. The CDR3 spells CASSPDRAQVWVQFF. DNA for the CDR3: TGTGCCAGCAGTCCGGACAGGGCTCAGGTGTGGGTACAGTTCTTC.

V gene TRBV4-3 combines with J gene TRBJ1-2; D is perhaps TRBD1 (5 bases). V lost 5 bases, J lost 4 bases, and 17 bases lay in between. CDR3 length: 15 residues. CDR1 is LGHNA, CDR2 YSLEER, per germline. The CDR3: CASSEVGVISYGYTF. The CDR3 nucleotides read TGCGCCAGCAGCGAAGTAGGGGTTATCAGCTATGGCTACACCTTC.

This chain connects TRBV20-1 to TRBJ2-7; 7 bases map to TRBD2. The CDR3 runs 14 residues. Germline lookup yields CDR1 DFQATT and CDR2 SNEGSKA (reference sequence). The V and J ends lost 3 bases and 5 bases, in that order; junction bases with no gene match: 10. In nucleotides, the CDR3 is TGCAGTGCTAGTGGAACTCGGGGGGTCGACGAGCAGTACTTC. It specifies CSASGTRGVDEQYF.

The sample holds a few counts of this clone. This sequence joins TRBV30 and TRBJ1-6, with D possibly matching TRBD1 (5 bases). V was cut by 0 bases and J by 6 bases, with 9 bases left in between. The germline CDR1 and CDR2 sequences are GTSNPN and SVGIG (reference sequence). This CDR3 comprises 14 residues. CDR3: CAWSVRGGNSPLHF. The CDR3 DNA is TGTGCCTGGAGTGTACGGGGGGGTAATTCACCCCTCCACTTT.